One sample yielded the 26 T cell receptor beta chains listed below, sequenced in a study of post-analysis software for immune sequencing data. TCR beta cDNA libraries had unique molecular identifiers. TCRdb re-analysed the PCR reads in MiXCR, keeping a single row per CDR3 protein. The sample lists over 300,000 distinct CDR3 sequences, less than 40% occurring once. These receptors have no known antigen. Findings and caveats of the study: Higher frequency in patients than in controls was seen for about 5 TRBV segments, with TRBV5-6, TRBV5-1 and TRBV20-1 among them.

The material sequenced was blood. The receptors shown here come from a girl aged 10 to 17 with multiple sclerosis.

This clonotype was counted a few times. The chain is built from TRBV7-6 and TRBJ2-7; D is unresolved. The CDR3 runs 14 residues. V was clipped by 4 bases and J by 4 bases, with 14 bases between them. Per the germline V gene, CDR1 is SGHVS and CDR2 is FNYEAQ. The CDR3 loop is CASSYRGLPYEQYF. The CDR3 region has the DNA TGTGCCAGCAGCTACCGAGGCCTACCTTACGAGCAGTACTTC.

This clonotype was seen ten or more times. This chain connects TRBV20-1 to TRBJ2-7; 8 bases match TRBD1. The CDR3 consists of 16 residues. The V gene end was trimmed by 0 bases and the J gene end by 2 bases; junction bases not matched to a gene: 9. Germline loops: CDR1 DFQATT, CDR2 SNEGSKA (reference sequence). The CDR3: CSARDLDRGETYEQYF. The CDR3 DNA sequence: TGCAGTGCTAGAGATTTAGACAGGGGAGAAACCTACGAGCAGTACTTC.

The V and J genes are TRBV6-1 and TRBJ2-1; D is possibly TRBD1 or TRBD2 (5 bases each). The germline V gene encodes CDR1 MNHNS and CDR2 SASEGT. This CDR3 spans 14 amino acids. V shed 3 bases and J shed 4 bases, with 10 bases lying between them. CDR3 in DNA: TGTGCCAGCAGTGACTGGGACGTATACAATGAGCAGTTCTTC. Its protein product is CASSDWDVYNEQFF.

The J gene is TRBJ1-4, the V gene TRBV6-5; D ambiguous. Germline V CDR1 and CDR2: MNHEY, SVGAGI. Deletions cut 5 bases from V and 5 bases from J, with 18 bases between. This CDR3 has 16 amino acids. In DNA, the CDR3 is TGTGCCAGCAGTACCTCTGGGCCACGCCTGAATGAAAAACTGTTTTTT. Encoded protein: CASSTSGPRLNEKLFF.

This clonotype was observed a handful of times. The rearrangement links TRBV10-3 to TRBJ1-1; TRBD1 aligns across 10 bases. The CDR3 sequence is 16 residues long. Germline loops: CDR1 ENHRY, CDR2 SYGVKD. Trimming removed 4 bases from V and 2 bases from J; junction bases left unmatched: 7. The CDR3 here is CAISGTGTGVNTEAFF. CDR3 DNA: TGTGCCATCAGTGGAACCGGGACAGGGGTAAACACTGAAGCTTTCTTT.

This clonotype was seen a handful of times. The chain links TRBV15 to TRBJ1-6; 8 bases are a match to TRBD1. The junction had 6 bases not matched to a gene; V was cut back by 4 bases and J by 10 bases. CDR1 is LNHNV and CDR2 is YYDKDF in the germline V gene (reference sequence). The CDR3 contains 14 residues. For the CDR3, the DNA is TGTGCCACCAGCAATGGACAGGGACGCTCACCCCTCCACTTT. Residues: CATSNGQGRSPLHF.

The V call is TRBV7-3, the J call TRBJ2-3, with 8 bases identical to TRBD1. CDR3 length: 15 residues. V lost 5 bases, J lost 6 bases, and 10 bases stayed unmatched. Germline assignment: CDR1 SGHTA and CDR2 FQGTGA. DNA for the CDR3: TGTGCCAGCAGCCCGAGGACAGGGCCCGAGGATACGCAGTATTTT. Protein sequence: CASSPRTGPEDTQYF. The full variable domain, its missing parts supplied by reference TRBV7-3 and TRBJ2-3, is GAGVSQTPSNKVTEKGKYVELRCDPISGHTALYWYRQSLGQGPEFLIYFQGTGAADDSGLPNDRFFAVRPEGSVSTLKIQRTERGDSAVYLCASSPRTGPEDTQYFGPGTRLTVL.

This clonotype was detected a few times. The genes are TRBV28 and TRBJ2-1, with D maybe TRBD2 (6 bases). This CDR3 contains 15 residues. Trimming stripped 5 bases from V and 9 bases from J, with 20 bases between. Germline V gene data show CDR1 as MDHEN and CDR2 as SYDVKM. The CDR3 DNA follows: TGTGCCAGCAGTAAGGGAGGAGGGGTCGAGCCTGAGCAGTTCTTC. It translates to CASSKGGGVEPEQFF.

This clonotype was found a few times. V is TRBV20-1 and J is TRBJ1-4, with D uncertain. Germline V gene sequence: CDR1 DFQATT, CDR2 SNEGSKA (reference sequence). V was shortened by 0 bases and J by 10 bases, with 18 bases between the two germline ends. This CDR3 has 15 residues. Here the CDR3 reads CSARDPDPDLGKLFF. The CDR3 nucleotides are TGCAGTGCTAGAGACCCCGACCCGGACCTTGGAAAACTGTTTTTT.

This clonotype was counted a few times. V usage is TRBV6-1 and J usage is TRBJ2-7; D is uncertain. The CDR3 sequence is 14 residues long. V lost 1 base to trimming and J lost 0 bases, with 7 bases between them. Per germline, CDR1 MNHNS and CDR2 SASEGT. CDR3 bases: TGTGCCAGCAGTGAAGGGCAGGCCTCCTACGAGCAGTACTTC. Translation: CASSEGQASYEQYF.

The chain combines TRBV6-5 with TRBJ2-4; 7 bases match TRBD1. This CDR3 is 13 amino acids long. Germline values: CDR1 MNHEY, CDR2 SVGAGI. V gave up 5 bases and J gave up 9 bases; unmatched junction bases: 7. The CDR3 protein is CASSKDRRGIQYF. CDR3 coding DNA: TGTGCCAGCAGTAAGGACAGGCGAGGCATTCAGTACTTC.

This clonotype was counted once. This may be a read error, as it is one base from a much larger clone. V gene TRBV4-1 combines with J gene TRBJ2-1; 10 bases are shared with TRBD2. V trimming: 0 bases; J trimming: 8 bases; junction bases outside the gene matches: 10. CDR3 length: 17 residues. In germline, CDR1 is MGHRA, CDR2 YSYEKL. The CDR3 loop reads CASSQDPRAGGLYEQFF. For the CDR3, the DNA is TGCGCCAGCAGCCAAGATCCACGAGCGGGGGGGCTTTATGAGCAGTTCTTC.

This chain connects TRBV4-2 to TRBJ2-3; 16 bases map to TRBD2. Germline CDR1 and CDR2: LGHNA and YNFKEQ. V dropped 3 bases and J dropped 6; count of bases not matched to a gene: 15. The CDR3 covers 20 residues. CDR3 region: CASSQLPGLAGGQFQDTQYF. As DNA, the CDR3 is TGTGCCAGCAGCCAGCTACCGGGACTAGCGGGGGGGCAGTTTCAGGATACGCAGTATTTT.

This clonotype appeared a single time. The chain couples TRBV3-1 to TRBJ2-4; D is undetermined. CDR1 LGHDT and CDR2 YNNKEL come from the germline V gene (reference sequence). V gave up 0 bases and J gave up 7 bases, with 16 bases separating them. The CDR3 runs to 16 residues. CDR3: CASSQDRGPVANIQYF. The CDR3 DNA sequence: TGTGCCAGCAGCCAAGATCGCGGCCCCGTCGCTAACATTCAGTACTTC.

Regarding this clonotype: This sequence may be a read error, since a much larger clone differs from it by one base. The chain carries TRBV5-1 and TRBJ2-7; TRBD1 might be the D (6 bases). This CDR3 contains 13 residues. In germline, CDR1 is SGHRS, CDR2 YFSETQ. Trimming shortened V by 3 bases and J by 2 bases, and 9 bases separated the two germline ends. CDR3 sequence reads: CASSWGHPYEQYF. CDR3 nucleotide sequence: TGCGCCAGCAGCTGGGGACACCCCTACGAGCAGTACTTC.

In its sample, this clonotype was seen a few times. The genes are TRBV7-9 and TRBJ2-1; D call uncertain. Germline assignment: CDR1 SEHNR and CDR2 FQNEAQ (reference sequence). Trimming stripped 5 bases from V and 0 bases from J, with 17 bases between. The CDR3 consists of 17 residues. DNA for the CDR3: TGTGCCAGCAGCCCAACGGTGGCAAAGAGCTCCTACAATGAGCAGTTCTTC. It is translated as CASSPTVAKSSYNEQFF.

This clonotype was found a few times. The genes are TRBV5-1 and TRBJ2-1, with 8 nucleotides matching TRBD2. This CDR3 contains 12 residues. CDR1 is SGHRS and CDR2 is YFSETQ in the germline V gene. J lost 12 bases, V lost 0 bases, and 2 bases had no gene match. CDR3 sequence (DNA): TGCGCCAGCAGCTTGGGTACTAGCGGGCAGTTCTTC. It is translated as CASSLGTSGQFF. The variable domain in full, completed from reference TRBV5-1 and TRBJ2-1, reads KAGVTQTPRYLIKTRGQQVTLSCSPISGHRSVSWYQQTPGQGLQFLFEYFSETQRNKGNFPGRFSGRQFSNSRSEMNVSTLELGDSALYLCASSLGTSGQFFGPGTRLTVL.

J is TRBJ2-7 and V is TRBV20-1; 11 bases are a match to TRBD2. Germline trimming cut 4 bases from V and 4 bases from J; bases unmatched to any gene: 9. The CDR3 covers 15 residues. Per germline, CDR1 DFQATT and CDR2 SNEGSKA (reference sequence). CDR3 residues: CSATNPGTSGYEQYF. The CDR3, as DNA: TGCAGTGCTACCAATCCCGGGACTAGCGGATACGAGCAGTACTTC.

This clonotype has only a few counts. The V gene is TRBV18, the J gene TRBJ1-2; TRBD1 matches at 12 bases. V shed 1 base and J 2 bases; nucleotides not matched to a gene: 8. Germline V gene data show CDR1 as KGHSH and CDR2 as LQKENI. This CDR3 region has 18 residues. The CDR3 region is CASSPRDRGPLRNYGYTF. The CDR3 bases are TGTGCCAGCTCACCACGGGACAGGGGGCCCCTTAGAAACTATGGCTACACCTTC. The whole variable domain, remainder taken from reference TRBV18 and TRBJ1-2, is NAGVMQNPRHLVRRRGQEARLRCSPMKGHSHVYWYRQLPEEGLKFMVYLQKENIIDESGMPKERFSAEFPKEGPSILRIQQVVRGDSAAYFCASSPRDRGPLRNYGYTFGSGTRLTVV.

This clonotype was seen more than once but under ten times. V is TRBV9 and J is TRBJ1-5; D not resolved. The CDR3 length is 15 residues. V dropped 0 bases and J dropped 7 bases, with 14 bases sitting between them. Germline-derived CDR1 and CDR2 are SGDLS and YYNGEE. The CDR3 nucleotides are TGTGCCAGCAGCGTAGATGGGTCCGATGGCCAGCCCCAGCATTTT. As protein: CASSVDGSDGQPQHF. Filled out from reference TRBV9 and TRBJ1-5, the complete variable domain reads DSGVTQTPKHLITATGQRVTLRCSPRSGDLSVYWYQQSLDQGLQFLIQYYNGEERAKGNILERFSAQQFPDLHSELNLSSLELGDSALYFCASSVDGSDGQPQHFGDGTRLSIL.

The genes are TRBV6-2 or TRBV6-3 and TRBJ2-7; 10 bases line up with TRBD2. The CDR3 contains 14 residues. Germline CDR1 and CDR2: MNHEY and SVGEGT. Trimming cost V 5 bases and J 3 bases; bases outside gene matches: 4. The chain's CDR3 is CASSGLAVNYEQYF. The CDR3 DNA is TGTGCCAGCAGTGGACTAGCGGTAAACTACGAGCAGTACTTC.

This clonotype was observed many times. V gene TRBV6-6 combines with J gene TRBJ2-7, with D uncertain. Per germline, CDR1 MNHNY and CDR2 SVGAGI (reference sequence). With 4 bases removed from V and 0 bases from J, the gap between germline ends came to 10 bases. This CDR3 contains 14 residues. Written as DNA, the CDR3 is TGTGCCAGCAGTTCGAGGCTTATCTCCTACGAGCAGTACTTC. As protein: CASSSRLISYEQYF.

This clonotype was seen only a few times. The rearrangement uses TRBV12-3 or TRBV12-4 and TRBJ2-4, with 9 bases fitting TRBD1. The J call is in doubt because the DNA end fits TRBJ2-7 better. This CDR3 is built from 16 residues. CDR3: CASSPPGQGLMGEQYF. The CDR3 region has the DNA TGTGCCAGCAGTCCACCGGGACAGGGTTTGATGGGCGAGCAGTACTTC.

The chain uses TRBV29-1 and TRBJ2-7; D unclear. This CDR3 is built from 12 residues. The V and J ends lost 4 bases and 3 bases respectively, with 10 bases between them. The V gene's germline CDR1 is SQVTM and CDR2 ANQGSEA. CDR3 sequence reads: CSVADTNYEQYF. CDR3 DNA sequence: TGCAGCGTTGCTGACACCAACTACGAGCAGTACTTC.

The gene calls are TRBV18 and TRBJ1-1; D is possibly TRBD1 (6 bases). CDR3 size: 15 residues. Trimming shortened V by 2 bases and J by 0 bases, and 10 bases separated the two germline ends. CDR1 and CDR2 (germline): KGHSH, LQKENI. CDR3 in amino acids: CASSPTGQMNTEAFF. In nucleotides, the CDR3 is TGTGCCAGCTCACCAACAGGGCAGATGAACACTGAAGCTTTCTTT.

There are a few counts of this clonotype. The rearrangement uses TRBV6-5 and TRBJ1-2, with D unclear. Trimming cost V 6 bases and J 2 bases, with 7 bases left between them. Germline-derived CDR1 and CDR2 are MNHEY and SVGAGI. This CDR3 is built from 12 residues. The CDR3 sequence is CASRTVNYGYTF. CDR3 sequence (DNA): TGTGCCAGCAGGACGGTGAACTATGGCTACACCTTC.